This T cell receptor (beta chain) was retrieved from a study of blood T cell repertoires in COVID-19. Each recovered donor of Cohort 3 presented with two negative PCRs, clearance, or symptom resolution. In the original processing: It was from reference gene primer amplification that nucleated cell counts were estimated. Repertoires were generated with immunoSEQ multiplex PCR, while TCRdb's copy carries only in-frame clones and drops some. V and J calls and clone size come straight from that table; D and trimming were deduced from the DNA. Of around 300,000 clones in the sample, about 87% are singletons; the top ten hold approximately 3%. The clonotype comes from a woman aged 45-65 years who had recovered from COVID-19. The sample comprised PBMCs or T cells enriched from blood (not recorded which).

As DNA, the CDR3 is TGTGCCAGCAGCTACCTAGCGGGAGGGAACAATGAGCAGTTCTTC. This gives the protein CASSYLAGGNNEQFF. The V gene is TRBV7-3, the J gene TRBJ2-1; 12 positions agree with TRBD2. The germline V gene has CDR1 SGHTA and CDR2 FQGTGA. CDR3 length: 15 residues. Trimming removed 4 bases from V and 5 bases from J; junction bases left unmatched: 3. The full variable domain, in which reference TRBV7-3 and TRBJ2-1 provide the parts outside the CDR3, is GAGVSQTPSNKVTEKGKYVELRCDPISGHTALYWYRQSLGQGPEFLIYFQGTGAADDSGLPNDRFFAVRPEGSVSTLKIQRTERGDSAVYLCASSYLAGGNNEQFFGPGTRLTVL.